This T cell receptor beta chain came from a study of T cell responses to AZD1222 COVID-19 vaccine. The data were produced by immunoSEQ multiplex PCR, yet TCRdb's version contains in-frame clones alone and is incomplete. This table holds roughly 120,000 clones, roughly nine tenths found once. The germline V gene encodes CDR1 SGDLS and CDR2 YYNGEE. The CDR3 length is 13 residues. V lost 0 bases and J 9 bases, leaving 10 bases between the germline ends. The input for sequencing was peripheral blood, taken on day 0 of AZD1222 vaccination. This sequence joins TRBV9 and TRBJ1-5; the D is unclear. The sequence derives from an adult in good health. The CDR3 DNA reads TGTGCCAGCAGCGTAGCTGACGGCGTGCCCCAGCATTTT. Translated: CASSVADGVPQHF.